The TCR beta chain described here comes from a study of response to subunit inactivated influenza vaccine. Points from the study as a whole: The authors proposed limited new T cell recruitment per seasonal influenza vaccination.

Trimming left V 4 bases short and J 7 bases short, with 11 bases between. The CDR3 sequence is 13 residues long. This clonotype was seen more than once but under ten times. What it binds is not known. TCRdb re-derived calls from the RT-PCR reads in MiXCR, one entry per CDR3 protein. There are 750,000 to 850,000 distinct CDR3 sequences in the sample; roughly 18% occur only once, and 11% lies in the top ten. V and J are TRBV12-3 or TRBV12-4 and TRBJ2-1, with D possibly being TRBD1 (6 bases). The TCR was taken from a man aged 45-65 years who received an inactivated influenza vaccine. The starting material was PBMCs from blood, obtained roughly 5 days after vaccination. The chain's CDR3 is CASSSTGRNEQFF. For the CDR3, the DNA is TGTGCCAGCAGTTCGACAGGAAGGAATGAGCAGTTCTTC.